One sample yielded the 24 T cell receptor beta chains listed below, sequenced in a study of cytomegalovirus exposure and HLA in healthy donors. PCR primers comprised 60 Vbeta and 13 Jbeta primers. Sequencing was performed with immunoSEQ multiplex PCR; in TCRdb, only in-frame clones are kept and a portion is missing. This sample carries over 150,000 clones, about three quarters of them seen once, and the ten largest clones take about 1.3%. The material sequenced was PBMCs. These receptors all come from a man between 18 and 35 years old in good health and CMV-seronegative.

The DNA of the CDR3 is TGCGCCAGCAGCGGTCAGGGGGCGAACACCGGGGAGCTGTTTTTT. This translates into CASSGQGANTGELFF. The chain combines TRBV4-3 with TRBJ2-2, with 7 nucleotides matching TRBD1. V gave up 5 bases and J gave up 0 bases; unmatched junction bases: 3. Germline CDR1 and CDR2: LGHNA and YSLEER. CDR3 length: 15 residues.

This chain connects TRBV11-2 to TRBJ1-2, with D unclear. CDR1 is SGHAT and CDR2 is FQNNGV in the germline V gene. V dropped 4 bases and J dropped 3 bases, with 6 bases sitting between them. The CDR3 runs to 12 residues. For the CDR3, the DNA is TGTGCCAGCAGCTCCTCAGACTATGGCTACACCTTC. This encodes CASSSSDYGYTF.

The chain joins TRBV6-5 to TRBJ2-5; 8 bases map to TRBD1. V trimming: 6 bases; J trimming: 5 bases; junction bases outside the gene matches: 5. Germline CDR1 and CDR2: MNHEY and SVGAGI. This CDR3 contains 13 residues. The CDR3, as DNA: TGTGCCAGCAGCTCGGACAGGGCGGAGACCCAGTACTTC. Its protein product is CASSSDRAETQYF.

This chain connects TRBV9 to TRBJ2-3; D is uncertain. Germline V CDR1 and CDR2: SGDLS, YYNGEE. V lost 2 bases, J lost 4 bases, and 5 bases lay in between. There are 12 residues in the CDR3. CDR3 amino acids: CASSVLSDTQYF. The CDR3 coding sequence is TGTGCCAGCAGCGTCCTATCAGATACGCAGTATTTT.

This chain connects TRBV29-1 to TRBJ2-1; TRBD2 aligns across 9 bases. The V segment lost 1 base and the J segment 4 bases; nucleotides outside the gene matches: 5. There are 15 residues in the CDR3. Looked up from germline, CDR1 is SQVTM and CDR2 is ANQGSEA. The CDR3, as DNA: TGCAGCGTTGAAGGGCGGGAGGGGGGTTACAATGAGCAGTTCTTC. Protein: CSVEGREGGYNEQFF.

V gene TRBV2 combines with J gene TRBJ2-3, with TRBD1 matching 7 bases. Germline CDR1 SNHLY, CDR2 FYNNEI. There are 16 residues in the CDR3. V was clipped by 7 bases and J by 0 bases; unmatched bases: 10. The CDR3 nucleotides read TGTGCCAGCAACGAGAGGCGACAGGGCAGCACAGATACGCAGTATTTT. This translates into CASNERRQGSTDTQYF.

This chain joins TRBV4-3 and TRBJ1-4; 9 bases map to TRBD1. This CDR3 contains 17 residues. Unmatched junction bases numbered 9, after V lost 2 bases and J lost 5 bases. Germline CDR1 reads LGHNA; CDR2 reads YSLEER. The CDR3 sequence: CASSQLMSGTGNEKLFF. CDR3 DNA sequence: TGCGCCAGCAGCCAACTAATGAGCGGGACAGGGAATGAAAAACTGTTTTTT.

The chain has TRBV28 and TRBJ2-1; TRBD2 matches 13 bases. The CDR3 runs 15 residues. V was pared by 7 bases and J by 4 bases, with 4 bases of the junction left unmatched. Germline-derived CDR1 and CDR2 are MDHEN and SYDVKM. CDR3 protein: CASIGTSGIYNEQFF. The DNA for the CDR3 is TGTGCCAGCATAGGGACTAGCGGGATTTACAATGAGCAGTTCTTC.

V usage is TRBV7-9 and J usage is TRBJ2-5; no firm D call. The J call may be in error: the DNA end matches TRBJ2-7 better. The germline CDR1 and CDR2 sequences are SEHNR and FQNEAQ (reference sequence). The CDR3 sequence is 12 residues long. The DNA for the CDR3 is TGTGCCAGCAGCTTAATGTCTCACGAGCAGTACTTC. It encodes CASSLMSHEQYF.

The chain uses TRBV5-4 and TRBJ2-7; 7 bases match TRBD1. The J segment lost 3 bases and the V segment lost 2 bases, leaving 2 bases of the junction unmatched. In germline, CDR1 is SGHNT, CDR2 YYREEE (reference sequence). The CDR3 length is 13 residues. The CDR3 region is CASSLRQGYEQYF. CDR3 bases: TGTGCCAGCAGCTTACGACAGGGCTACGAGCAGTACTTC.

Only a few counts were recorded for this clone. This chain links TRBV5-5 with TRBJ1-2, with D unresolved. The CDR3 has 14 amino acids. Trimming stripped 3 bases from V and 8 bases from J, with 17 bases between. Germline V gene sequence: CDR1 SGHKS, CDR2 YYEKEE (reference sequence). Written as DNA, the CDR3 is TGTGCCAGCAGCTCACCCAGGTCCGGAGGAGGCTACACCTTC. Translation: CASSSPRSGGGYTF.

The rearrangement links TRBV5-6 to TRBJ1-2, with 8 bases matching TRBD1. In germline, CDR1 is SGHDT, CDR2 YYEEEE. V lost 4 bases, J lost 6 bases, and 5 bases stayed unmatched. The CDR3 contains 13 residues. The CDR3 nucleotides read TGTGCCAGCAGCCTAATACAGGGGGATGGCTACACCTTC. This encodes CASSLIQGDGYTF.

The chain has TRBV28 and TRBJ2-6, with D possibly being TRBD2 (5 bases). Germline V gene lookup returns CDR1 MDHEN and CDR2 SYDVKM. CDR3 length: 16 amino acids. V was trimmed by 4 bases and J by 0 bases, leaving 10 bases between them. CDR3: CASSYGGSSGANVLTF. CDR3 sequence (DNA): TGTGCCAGCAGTTATGGTGGGAGCTCTGGGGCCAACGTCCTGACTTTC.

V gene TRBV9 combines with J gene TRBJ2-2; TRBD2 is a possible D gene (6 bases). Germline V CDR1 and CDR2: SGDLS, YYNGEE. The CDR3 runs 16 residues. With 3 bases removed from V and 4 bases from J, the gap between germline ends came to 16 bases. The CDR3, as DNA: TGTGCCAGCAGCGCGTTGTCGGGAGTCGGCACCGGGGAGCTGTTTTTT. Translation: CASSALSGVGTGELFF.

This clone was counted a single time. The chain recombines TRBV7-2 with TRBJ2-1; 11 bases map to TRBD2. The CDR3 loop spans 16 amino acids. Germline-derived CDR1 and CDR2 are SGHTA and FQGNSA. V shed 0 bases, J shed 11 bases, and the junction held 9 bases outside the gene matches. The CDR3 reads CASSLAMIAGGPKQFF. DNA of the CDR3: TGTGCCAGCAGCTTAGCGATGATAGCGGGAGGGCCCAAGCAGTTCTTC.

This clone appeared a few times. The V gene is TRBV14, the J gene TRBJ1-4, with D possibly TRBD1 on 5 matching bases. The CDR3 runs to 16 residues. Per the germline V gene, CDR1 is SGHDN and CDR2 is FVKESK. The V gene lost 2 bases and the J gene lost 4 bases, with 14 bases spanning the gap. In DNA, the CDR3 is TGTGCCAGCAGCCAAAGAATACAGGACAATAATGAAAAACTGTTTTTT. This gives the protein CASSQRIQDNNEKLFF.

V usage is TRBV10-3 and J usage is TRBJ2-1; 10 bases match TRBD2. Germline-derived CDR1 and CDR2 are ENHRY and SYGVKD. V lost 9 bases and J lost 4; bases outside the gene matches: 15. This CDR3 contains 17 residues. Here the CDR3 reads CAIAGTSDLWGYNEQFF. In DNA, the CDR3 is TGTGCCATTGCCGGGACTAGCGATCTTTGGGGGTACAATGAGCAGTTCTTC.

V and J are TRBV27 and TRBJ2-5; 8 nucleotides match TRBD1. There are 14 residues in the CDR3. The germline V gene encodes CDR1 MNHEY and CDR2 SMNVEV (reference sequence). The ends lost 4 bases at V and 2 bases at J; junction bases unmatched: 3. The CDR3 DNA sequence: TGTGCCAGCAGTTCCAGACAGGGGCAAGAGACCCAGTACTTC. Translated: CASSSRQGQETQYF.

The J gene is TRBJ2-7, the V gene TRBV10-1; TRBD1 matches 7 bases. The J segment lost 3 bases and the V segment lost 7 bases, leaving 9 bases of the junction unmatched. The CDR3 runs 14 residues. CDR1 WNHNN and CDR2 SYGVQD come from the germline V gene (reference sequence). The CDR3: CASNAGTEFYEQYF. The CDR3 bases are TGCGCCAGCAACGCCGGGACAGAATTCTACGAGCAGTACTTC.

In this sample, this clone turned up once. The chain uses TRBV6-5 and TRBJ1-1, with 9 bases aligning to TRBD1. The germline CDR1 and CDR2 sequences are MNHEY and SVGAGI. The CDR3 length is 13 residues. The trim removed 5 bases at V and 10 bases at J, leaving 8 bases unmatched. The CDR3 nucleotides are TGTGCCAGCAGTCAGGACAGGGGCAAAAGAGCTTTCTTT. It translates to CASSQDRGKRAFF.

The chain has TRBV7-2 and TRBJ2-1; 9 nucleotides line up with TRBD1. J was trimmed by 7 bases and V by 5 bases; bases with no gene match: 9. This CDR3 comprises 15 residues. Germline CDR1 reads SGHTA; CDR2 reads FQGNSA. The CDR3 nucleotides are TGTGCCAGCAGCGACCCCGGACAGGGGAGGAATGAGCAGTTCTTC. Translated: CASSDPGQGRNEQFF.

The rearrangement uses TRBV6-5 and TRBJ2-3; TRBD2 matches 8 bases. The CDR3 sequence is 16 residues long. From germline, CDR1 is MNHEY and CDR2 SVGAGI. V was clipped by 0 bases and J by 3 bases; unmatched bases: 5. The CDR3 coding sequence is TGTGCCAGCAGTTACTCGAATCGGGAGGGAACAGATACGCAGTATTTT. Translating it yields CASSYSNREGTDTQYF.

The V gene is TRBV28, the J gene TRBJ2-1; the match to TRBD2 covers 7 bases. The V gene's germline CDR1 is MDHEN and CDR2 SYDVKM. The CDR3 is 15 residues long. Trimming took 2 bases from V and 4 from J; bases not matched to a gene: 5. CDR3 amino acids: CASSLLAEVYNEQFF. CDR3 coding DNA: TGTGCCAGCAGTTTACTAGCGGAGGTTTACAATGAGCAGTTCTTC.

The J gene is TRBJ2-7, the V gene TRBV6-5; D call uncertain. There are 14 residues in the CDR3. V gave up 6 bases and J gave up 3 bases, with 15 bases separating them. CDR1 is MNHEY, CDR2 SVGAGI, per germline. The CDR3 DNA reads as TGTGCCAGCAGCAAAGACATAAGATACTACGAGCAGTACTTC. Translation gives CASSKDIRYYEQYF.